The present entry profiles one T cell receptor (beta chain) with its context. The V gene's germline CDR1 is SGHVS and CDR2 FQNEAQ. With 6 bases removed from V and 4 bases from J, the gap between germline ends came to 13 bases. The CDR3 consists of 13 residues. Under the authors' procedure: Estimation of nucleated cell counts was performed using reference gene primer amplification. Clones were read by immunoSEQ multiplex PCR, and TCRdb kept only the in-frame ones, dropping some. V, J and clone size were drawn from that table, and D and trimming were deduced from the DNA. The table shows a few hundred thousand clones, with roughly nine tenths occurring only once. The data were obtained in a study of blood T cell repertoires in COVID-19. As for the study in general: From the United States, Italy and Spain came samples of acute and convalescent COVID-19. T cells, B-cell-depleted T cells, or PBMCs supplied cDNA or gDNA.

This receptor was taken from a man in his fifties or sixties with acute or convalescent COVID-19. The J gene is TRBJ2-7, the V gene TRBV7-8; D may be TRBD2 (5 bases). Sequenced material: peripheral blood. CDR3 DNA sequence: TGTGCCAGCAGTCCTAGTCCGGGGTACGAGCAGTACTTC. Translated: CASSPSPGYEQYF.